This T cell receptor (beta chain) appears in the sequencing data of a study of sequential checkpoint blockade in melanoma. Treatment defined: randomized to nivolumab then ipilimumab (arm A) or the reverse (arm B). This clone is medium-sized (0.01 to 0.1%) by share. V lost 0 bases to trimming and J lost 1 base; unmatched junction nucleotides: 3. The V gene's germline CDR1 is SGDLS and CDR2 YYNGEE. The length of the CDR3 is 16 residues. TCRdb keeps only in-frame clones here, not all; method: immunoSEQ multiplex PCR. The table shows 9,000 to 9,500 clones, with approximately 25% occurring only once. The specimen comprised tumor tissue (inferred from file names), sampled from a patient given nivolumab and ipilimumab in sequence. This sequence originates from a human donor with melanoma. The gene calls are TRBV9 and TRBJ2-3; 9 bases align to TRBD2. CDR3 nucleotides: TGTGCCAGCAGCGTAGAAGCGGGGGGAGGCACAGATACGCAGTATTTT. This gives the protein CASSVEAGGGTDTQYF.